These T cell receptor beta chains were read from a single sample in a study of Ad26.COV2.S vaccination and SARS-CoV-2 variants. Clones were sequenced by immunoSEQ multiplex PCR, and TCRdb holds only the in-frame ones, with some missing. This sample has approximately 400,000 clones, with under 95% found just once. The sequenced sample was peripheral blood, obtained after recovery from COVID-19. The origin of the receptors is a human donor who had recovered from COVID-19. Both conserved end residues are part of each CDR3. The D gene is left open where the match is weak. Clone size is stated in some rows and not others, as once, few, many or a class when expanded.

cdr3_length | j_call | v_call | clone_size | d_call | cdr3_aa
14 | TRBJ1-6 | TRBV9 | NA | NA | CASSVEGVSSPLHF
15 | TRBJ1-1 | TRBV19 | NA | TRBD1 | CASRPRDREFTEAFF
15 | TRBJ1-1 | TRBV6-5 | NA | NA | CASSPRRVMNTEAFF
15 | TRBJ1-3 | TRBV15 | NA | TRBD1 | CATSFGTGGGNTIYF
17 | TRBJ2-2 | TRBV24-1 | NA | TRBD1 | CATSDRPGQGNTGELFF
15 | TRBJ2-2 | TRBV2 | NA | NA | CASSGGRAGAGELFF
18 | TRBJ1-1 | TRBV5-1 | NA | NA | CASSLGPGLSQMNTEAFF
13 | TRBJ2-3 | TRBV2 | NA | NA | CASSGQTTDTQYF
15 | TRBJ2-5 | TRBV7-9 | NA | TRBD1 | CASSSAGTGQETQYF
13 | TRBJ1-5 | TRBV12-3/TRBV12-4 | NA | NA | CASSTSTLEPQHF
15 | TRBJ2-1 | TRBV28 | NA | NA | CASSLGLARLNEQFF
14 | TRBJ2-5 | TRBV7-2 | NA | NA | CASSPVWGRETQYF
19 | TRBJ1-5 | TRBV20-1 | NA | TRBD1 | CSASEGKGGAGMRNQPQHF
17 | TRBJ1-2 | TRBV4-1 | few | NA | CASSHLVGDSSKDGYTF
17 | TRBJ2-3 | TRBV9 | NA | TRBD2 | CASSVALAGGGTDTQYF
15 | TRBJ1-2 | TRBV5-4 | NA | NA | CASSSKSAVRAGYTF
15 | TRBJ1-5 | TRBV4-1 | NA | NA | CASSQYQENHEPQHF
14 | TRBJ2-7 | TRBV4-1 | NA | TRBD1 | CASSAAGTAYEQYF
13 | TRBJ1-2 | TRBV5-1 | NA | NA | CASSRFSGDGYTF
14 | TRBJ2-3 | TRBV7-7 | NA | NA | CASSLGQGTDTQYF
13 | TRBJ1-2 | TRBV6-5 | NA | TRBD1 | CASKQGGLYGYTF
12 | TRBJ2-3 | TRBV18 | NA | NA | CASSPNFDTQYF
15 | TRBJ2-1 | TRBV7-9 | NA | NA | CASSSTGDPYNEQFF
15 | TRBJ2-7 | TRBV6-6 | NA | TRBD1 | CASRYPGGAEREQYF
14 | TRBJ1-1 | TRBV6-6 | NA | TRBD1 | CASSYNQGGPEAFF
15 | TRBJ2-1 | TRBV2 | NA | TRBD1 | CASEEEQGGVNEQFF
12 | TRBJ2-7 | TRBV7-8 | NA | NA | CASSPPTYEQYF
12 | TRBJ2-5 | TRBV2 | NA | NA | CASVSEGETQYF
15 | TRBJ2-3 | TRBV6-5 | NA | TRBD2 | CASTALAGGADTQYF